This T cell receptor (beta chain) stems from a study of graft-versus-host responses after intestinal transplantation. Study details: Anti-thymocyte globulin induction, then tacrolimus and steroids for approximately 3 years, went to all recipients. Whole-study findings and limits: Peak GvH clone levels in circulation were associated with early post-transplant HvG declines. GvH clones were found in recipient marrow; some appeared first in ileum or blood. High graft-versus-host to host-versus-graft T cell clonal ratios marked allografts of patients with graft-donor macrochimerism.

Germline V gene sequence: CDR1 MGHDK, CDR2 SYGVNS. The CDR3 is made up of 15 amino acids. Trimming cost V 7 bases and J 2 bases, with 15 bases left between them. To note about this clone: Its specificity is unknown.

Repertoires were generated with immunoSEQ multiplex PCR, while TCRdb's copy carries only in-frame clones and drops some. The sample lists tens of thousands of clones; around 87% were seen once. The sequence derives from a human donor who was the organ donor for an intestinal transplant. The chain carries TRBV25-1 and TRBJ2-1; a weak D match, TRBD2 (7 bases). Sequenced material: unstimulated CD8+ T cells sorted from spleen or lymph node cells, taken before transplant. The CDR3 DNA is TGTGCCAGCAAGGGGGTGCGGGGGACCTACAATGAGCAGTTCTTC. As protein: CASKGVRGTYNEQFF.